The 21 T cell receptor beta chains given below trace back to one sample, sequenced in a study of blood T cell repertoires in COVID-19. The repertoire was sequenced with immunoSEQ multiplex PCR; TCRdb's copy has only in-frame clones and lacks some. The sample lists 140,000 or so clones; approximately 88% were seen once. The specimen was peripheral blood. The source of these receptors is a man in his sixties with active or convalescent COVID-19.

The V and J genes are TRBV28 and TRBJ1-1, with 8 bases matching TRBD1. Germline values: CDR1 MDHEN, CDR2 SYDVKM. V lost 2 bases and J lost 11; bases outside the gene matches: 1. This CDR3 has 11 amino acids. The CDR3 spells CASSLQGAAFF. The CDR3 nucleotides read TGTGCCAGCAGTTTACAGGGGGCGGCTTTCTTT.

The chain recombines TRBV2 with TRBJ2-1, with 8 bases matching TRBD2. This CDR3 has 13 amino acids. Germline loops: CDR1 SNHLY, CDR2 FYNNEI. Losses at the gene ends were 6 bases for V and 8 bases for J; bases not matched to a gene: 6. The DNA for the CDR3 is TGTGCCAGCAGGAGCGGGGGCGGCGATGAGCAGTTCTTC. This sequence encodes CASRSGGGDEQFF.

This clone was counted between two and nine times. The chain combines TRBV14 with TRBJ2-7; TRBD2 matches 11 bases. Trimming at V came to 4 bases and at J to 2 bases, leaving 1 base not matched to a gene. Germline V gene lookup returns CDR1 SGHDN and CDR2 FVKESK. The CDR3 sequence is 14 residues long. The CDR3 loop is CASSRLAGTYEQYF. In DNA, the CDR3 is TGTGCCAGCAGCCGACTAGCGGGGACCTACGAGCAGTACTTC.

CDR3 sequence: CASSQVYRAGYTF. The CDR3 nucleotides are TGTGCCAGCAGCCAGGTGTACAGGGCCGGCTACACCTTC. The chain combines TRBV27 with TRBJ1-2; TRBD1 might be the D (6 bases). The ends were cut back, 6 bases at V and 8 bases at J, with 16 bases in the middle. The CDR3 is made up of 13 amino acids. Germline loops: CDR1 MNHEY, CDR2 SMNVEV (reference sequence).

The CDR3 nucleotides read TGTGCCAGCTCACCGGCTAGCGGGATGGGCGAGCAGTACTTC. Translated, it gives CASSPASGMGEQYF. The chain joins TRBV18 to TRBJ2-7; 9 bases fit TRBD2. Germline V gene lookup returns CDR1 KGHSH and CDR2 LQKENI. CDR3 size: 14 residues. V trimming: 3 bases; J trimming: 6 bases; junction bases outside the gene matches: 6.

The chain is built from TRBV6-5 and TRBJ2-7; D may be TRBD1 (6 bases). The V and J ends lost 2 bases and 7 bases respectively, with 12 bases between them. Germline V gene lookup returns CDR1 MNHEY and CDR2 SVGAGI. CDR3 length equals 13 residues. The CDR3 sequence is CASSYKTGLEQYF. In DNA, the CDR3 is TGTGCCAGCAGTTACAAAACAGGGTTAGAGCAGTACTTC.

This clone was seen more than once but under ten times. The rearrangement uses TRBV7-3 and TRBJ2-3; the match to TRBD2 covers 10 bases. CDR3 length: 16 residues. V was clipped by 4 bases and J by 4 bases; unmatched bases: 8. Germline CDR1 reads SGHTA; CDR2 reads FQGTGA. The CDR3 bases are TGTGCCAGCAGCTCCGGCAGCGGGAGGGCGTCAGATACGCAGTATTTT. Protein sequence: CASSSGSGRASDTQYF.

The CDR3 nucleotides are TGTGCCAGCAGTGACCCCGGGGACAAAAACATTCAGTACTTC. This encodes CASSDPGDKNIQYF. The chain recombines TRBV25-1 with TRBJ2-4; D is perhaps TRBD2 (5 bases). V gave up 3 bases and J gave up 3 bases, with 9 bases separating them. The CDR3 totals 14 residues. Per the germline V gene, CDR1 is MGHDK and CDR2 is SYGVNS.

The rearrangement links TRBV7-2 to TRBJ1-1; no definite D call. The length of the CDR3 is 13 residues. Germline V CDR1 and CDR2: SGHTA, FQGNSA. V lost 2 bases, J lost 1 base, and 5 bases lay in between. CDR3 nucleotides: TGTGCCAGCAGCTTACACAAGAACACTGAAGCTTTCTTT. Its protein is CASSLHKNTEAFF.

The chain combines TRBV7-3 with TRBJ2-7; TRBD1 agrees at 9 bases. The V segment lost 5 bases and the J segment 4 bases; nucleotides outside the gene matches: 9. This CDR3 comprises 15 residues. Germline assignment: CDR1 SGHTA and CDR2 FQGTGA. The CDR3 DNA follows: TGTGCCAGCAGCCCCGGGACAGGGTCCCTATACGAGCAGTACTTC. Translating gives CASSPGTGSLYEQYF. The full variable domain, in which reference TRBV7-3 and TRBJ2-7 provide the parts outside the CDR3, is GAGVSQTPSNKVTEKGKYVELRCDPISGHTALYWYRQSLGQGPEFLIYFQGTGAADDSGLPNDRFFAVRPEGSVSTLKIQRTERGDSAVYLCASSPGTGSLYEQYFGPGTRLTVT.

The gene calls are TRBV3-1 (or the pseudogene TRBV3-2) and TRBJ1-1, with a possible D match to TRBD1 (6 bases). CDR3 length: 16 amino acids. The V gene's germline CDR1 is LGHDT and CDR2 YNNKEL (reference sequence). Between the trimmed V and J ends, which lost 0 bases and 4 bases, there was a span of 15 bases. The CDR3 nucleotides are TGTGCCAGCAGCCAAGATAAAGGGAGGGGGGGCACTGAAGCTTTCTTT. It specifies CASSQDKGRGGTEAFF.

V gene TRBV29-1 combines with J gene TRBJ2-3; 13 bases are shared with TRBD2. CDR3 length: 15 residues. Germline V gene lookup returns CDR1 SQVTM and CDR2 ANQGSEA. V trimming: 7 bases; J trimming: 0 bases; junction bases outside the gene matches: 4. CDR3 coding DNA: TGCAGCGCTGGACTAGCGGGAGTCAGCACAGATACGCAGTATTTT. It codes for CSAGLAGVSTDTQYF.

Concerning this clone itself: Germline and junction disagree at one end, which may indicate a read error. The gene calls are TRBV7-7 and TRBJ2-6; possible D gene TRBD2, 5 bases. The CDR3 contains 16 residues. Germline V gene sequence: CDR1 SSHAT, CDR2 FNYEAQ (reference sequence). Here the CDR3 DNA reads TGTGCTAGCAGCTTAGGACTCGACTCTGGGGCCAACGTCCTGACTTTC. Its translation is CASSLGLDSGANVLTF.

CDR3 loop: CATSDPRDSLYGYTF. CDR3 sequence (DNA): TGTGCCACCAGTGATCCCCGGGACAGCTTGTATGGCTACACCTTC. The chain couples TRBV24-1 to TRBJ1-2; TRBD1 matches 7 bases. With 3 bases clipped from V and 5 bases from J, the junction kept 8 bases outside the gene matches. Germline V gene sequence: CDR1 KGHDR, CDR2 SFDVKD. This CDR3 spans 15 amino acids.

The V and J genes are TRBV4-2 and TRBJ2-7; 9 nucleotides line up with TRBD1. This CDR3 has 14 amino acids. V shed 2 bases and J 5 bases; nucleotides not matched to a gene: 4. Germline values: CDR1 LGHNA, CDR2 YNFKEQ. The CDR3 loop is CASSQTGGRDEQYF. The DNA of the CDR3 is TGTGCCAGCAGCCAAACAGGGGGCCGAGACGAGCAGTACTTC.

This clone showed up just once. The chain joins TRBV24-1 to TRBJ2-7; 13 bases map to TRBD2. Germline CDR1 and CDR2: KGHDR and SFDVKD. The CDR3 extends over 16 amino acids. The V gene end was trimmed by 2 bases and the J gene end by 2 bases; junction bases not matched to a gene: 2. Here the CDR3 DNA reads TGTGCCACCAGTGATTCACTAGCGGGAGGGCCCTACGAGCAGTACTTC. Its translation is CATSDSLAGGPYEQYF.

This chain joins TRBV28 and TRBJ2-7; maybe TRBD2 (5 bases). Trimming took off 6 bases at V and 3 bases at J, with 15 bases between the two ends. Germline lookup yields CDR1 MDHEN and CDR2 SYDVKM. CDR3 length: 14 amino acids. This chain's CDR3 is CASSSTSAGYEQYF. In DNA, the CDR3 is TGTGCCAGCAGCTCGACCTCGGCGGGCTACGAGCAGTACTTC.

The rearrangement joins TRBV14 to TRBJ2-7, with TRBD1 as a possible D gene (6 bases). Germline values: CDR1 SGHDN, CDR2 FVKESK. The ends were cut back, 4 bases at V and 5 bases at J, with 15 bases in the middle. The CDR3 has 14 residues. The DNA of the CDR3 is TGTGCCAGCAGCCTCGCACCGGGACACCACGAGCAGTACTTC. Its translation: CASSLAPGHHEQYF.

The table lists this clone with a count of one. V gene TRBV7-2 combines with J gene TRBJ2-3, with TRBD2 identical over 7 bases. Germline CDR1 reads SGHTA; CDR2 reads FQGNSA. The CDR3 totals 16 residues. V was clipped by 1 base and J by 4 bases; unmatched bases: 8. This chain's CDR3 is CASSLGRAGVADTQYF. The DNA for the CDR3 is TGTGCCAGCAGCTTAGGCCGCGCGGGAGTGGCAGATACGCAGTATTTT. The full variable domain, completed using reference TRBV7-2 and TRBJ2-3, is GAGVSQSPSNKVTEKGKDVELRCDPISGHTALYWYRQSLGQGLEFLIYFQGNSAPDKSGLPSDRFSAERTGGSVSTLTIQRTQQEDSAVYLCASSLGRAGVADTQYFGPGTRLTVL.

V usage is TRBV5-5 and J usage is TRBJ1-4; maybe TRBD1 (5 bases). This CDR3 comprises 16 residues. The V gene lost 2 bases and the J gene lost 5 bases, with 16 bases spanning the gap. Germline V gives CDR1 SGHKS, CDR2 YYEKEE (reference sequence). The CDR3 reads CASSLGVQEPNEKLFF. In DNA, the CDR3 is TGTGCCAGCAGCTTAGGGGTACAGGAGCCGAATGAAAAACTGTTTTTT. Complete variable domain (other parts from reference TRBV5-5 and TRBJ1-4): DAGVTQSPTHLIKTRGQQVTLRCSPISGHKSVSWYQQVLGQGPQFIFQYYEKEERGRGNFPDRFSARQFPNYSSELNVNALLLGDSALYLCASSLGVQEPNEKLFFGSGTQLSVL.

The chain recombines TRBV6-2 or TRBV6-3 with TRBJ1-6; 9 nucleotides match TRBD1. CDR1 and CDR2 (germline): MNHEY, SVGEGT. V dropped 6 bases and J dropped 4; count of bases not matched to a gene: 4. The CDR3 is made up of 15 amino acids. As DNA, the CDR3 is TGTGCCAGCAGCCGCGGACAGGGGTATAATTCACCCCTCCACTTT. Translating it yields CASSRGQGYNSPLHF.